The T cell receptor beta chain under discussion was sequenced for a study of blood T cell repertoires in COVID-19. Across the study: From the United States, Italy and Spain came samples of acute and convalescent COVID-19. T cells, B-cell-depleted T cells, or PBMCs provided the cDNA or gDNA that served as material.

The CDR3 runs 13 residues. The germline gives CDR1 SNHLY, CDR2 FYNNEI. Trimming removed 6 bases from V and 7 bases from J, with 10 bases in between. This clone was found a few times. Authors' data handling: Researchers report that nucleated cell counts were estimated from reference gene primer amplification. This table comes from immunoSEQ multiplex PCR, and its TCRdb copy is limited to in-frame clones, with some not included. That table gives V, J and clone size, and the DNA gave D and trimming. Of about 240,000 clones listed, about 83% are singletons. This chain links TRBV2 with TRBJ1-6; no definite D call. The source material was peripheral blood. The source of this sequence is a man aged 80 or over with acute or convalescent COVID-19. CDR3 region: CASSGSRNSPLHF. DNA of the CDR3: TGTGCCAGCAGCGGTTCTAGGAATTCACCCCTCCACTTT. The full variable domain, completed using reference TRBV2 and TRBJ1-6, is EPEVTQTPSHQVTQMGQEVILRCVPISNHLYFYWYRQILGQKVEFLVSFYNNEISEKSEIFDDQFSVERPDGSNFTLKIRSTKLEDSAMYFCASSGSRNSPLHFGNGTRLTVT.